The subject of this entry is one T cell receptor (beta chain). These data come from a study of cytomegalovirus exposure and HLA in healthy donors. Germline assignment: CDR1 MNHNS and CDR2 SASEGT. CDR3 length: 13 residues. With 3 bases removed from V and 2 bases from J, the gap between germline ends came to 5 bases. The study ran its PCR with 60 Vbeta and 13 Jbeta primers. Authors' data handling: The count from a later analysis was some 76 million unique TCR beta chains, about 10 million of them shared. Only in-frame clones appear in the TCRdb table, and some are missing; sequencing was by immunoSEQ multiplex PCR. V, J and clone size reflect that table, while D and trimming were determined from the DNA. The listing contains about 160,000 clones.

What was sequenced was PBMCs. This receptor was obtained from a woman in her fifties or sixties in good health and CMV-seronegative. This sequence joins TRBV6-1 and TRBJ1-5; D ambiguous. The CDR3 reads CASSERGNQPQHF. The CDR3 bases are TGTGCCAGCAGTGAGCGGGGCAATCAGCCCCAGCATTTT.